One sample yielded the 32 T cell receptor beta chains listed below, sequenced in a study of shared clonotypes between healthy human individuals. Sequencing used immunoSEQ multiplex PCR; TCRdb keeps in-frame clones, though not all of them. The sample includes hundreds of thousands of clones, roughly 70% of them seen just once. The specimen was memory CD4+ T cells sorted from blood. The subset denotes: CD45RA-negative fraction. These receptors were collected from a woman aged 25 to 39 in good health.

The chain links TRBV18 to TRBJ2-3; D is unclear. The germline V and J ends were trimmed by 5 bases and 2 bases, with 17 bases remaining between them. This CDR3 is built from 16 residues. Germline V CDR1 and CDR2: KGHSH, LQKENI. The CDR3 sequence: CASSNRPAQNTDTQYF. The CDR3 DNA sequence: TGTGCCAGCTCAAACAGACCTGCCCAAAACACAGATACGCAGTATTTT.

This sequence joins TRBV6-5 and TRBJ1-1, with 9 bases identical to TRBD1. This CDR3 region has 13 residues. Unmatched junction bases numbered 9, after V lost 5 bases and J lost 11 bases. Per the germline V gene, CDR1 is MNHEY and CDR2 is SVGAGI. In nucleotides, the CDR3 is TGTGCCAGCAGTACGCCACAGGGGGCTGCGGCTTTCTTT. This gives the protein CASSTPQGAAAFF.

The chain links TRBV5-1 to TRBJ2-7; a possible D gene is TRBD1 (6 bases). V was clipped by 0 bases and J by 6 bases, with 13 bases between them. Germline V lookup: CDR1 SGHRS, CDR2 YFSETQ. The CDR3 is 14 amino acids. The DNA for the CDR3 is TGCGCCAGCAGCTTGGGGACAGCCAAGCTCGAGCAGTACTTC. Its translation is CASSLGTAKLEQYF.

The chain employs TRBV19 and TRBJ1-1, with D hard to call. The ends were cut back, 7 bases at V and 5 bases at J, with 8 bases in the middle. Germline lookup yields CDR1 LNHDA and CDR2 SQIVND (reference sequence). The CDR3 covers 11 residues. The CDR3 is CASNVGTEAFF. The CDR3 DNA is TGTGCCAGTAACGTGGGGACTGAAGCTTTCTTT.

The chain combines TRBV2 with TRBJ1-1; D is ambiguous. There are 12 residues in the CDR3. Trimming took off 8 bases at V and 1 base at J, with 8 bases between the two ends. CDR1 and CDR2 from the germline V gene are SNHLY and FYNNEI. CDR3: CASSRWNTEAFF. CDR3 DNA: TGTGCCAGCTCTAGGTGGAACACTGAAGCTTTCTTT.

V and J are TRBV5-1 and TRBJ2-3; D gene uncertain. Between the trimmed V and J ends, which lost 0 bases and 6 bases, there was a span of 11 bases. The CDR3 runs to 14 residues. Germline V CDR1 and CDR2: SGHRS, YFSETQ. The DNA of the CDR3 is TGCGCCAGCAGCTTGGCCCAGGTGTATGATACGCAGTATTTT. This codes for CASSLAQVYDTQYF. Full variable domain (missing parts from reference TRBV5-1 and TRBJ2-3): KAGVTQTPRYLIKTRGQQVTLSCSPISGHRSVSWYQQTPGQGLQFLFEYFSETQRNKGNFPGRFSGRQFSNSRSEMNVSTLELGDSALYLCASSLAQVYDTQYFGPGTRLTVL.

The V and J genes are TRBV4-2 and TRBJ2-2, with TRBD2 as a possible D gene (5 bases). Germline V gene sequence: CDR1 LGHNA, CDR2 YNFKEQ. Trimming stripped 4 bases from V and 4 bases from J, with 16 bases between. The CDR3 contains 16 residues. The CDR3 region is CASSRQEEASTGELFF. The CDR3 coding sequence is TGTGCCAGCAGCCGTCAAGAGGAGGCCAGCACCGGGGAGCTGTTTTTT.

This clone was seen only a few times. V and J are TRBV27 and TRBJ2-2; D is undetermined. V gave up 4 bases and J gave up 1 base, with 10 bases separating them. The CDR3 is 15 amino acids. CDR1 and CDR2 from the germline V gene are MNHEY and SMNVEV (reference sequence). This CDR3 is CASSYRALNTGELFF. CDR3 DNA sequence: TGTGCCAGCAGTTATCGGGCCCTGAACACCGGGGAGCTGTTTTTT.

This clone occurred many times. The chain has TRBV15 and TRBJ2-7; 8 bases match TRBD1. With 3 bases clipped from V and 3 bases from J, the junction kept 10 bases outside the gene matches. The length of the CDR3 is 16 residues. The germline V gene has CDR1 LNHNV and CDR2 YYDKDF (reference sequence). The CDR3 loop is CATSRDRDRSFYEQYF. CDR3 DNA: TGTGCCACCAGCAGGGACCGGGACAGGTCCTTCTACGAGCAGTACTTC.

A single count supports this clone. J is TRBJ1-1 and V is TRBV10-3; 9 bases line up with TRBD1. CDR3 length equals 17 residues. Looked up from germline, CDR1 is ENHRY and CDR2 is SYGVKD. The junction had 10 bases not matched to a gene; V was cut back by 5 bases and J by 0 bases. CDR3 in amino acids: CAISQRIGTGMNTEAFF. CDR3 DNA: TGTGCCATCAGTCAGCGAATTGGGACAGGGATGAACACTGAAGCTTTCTTT.

CDR3 coding DNA: TGTGCAAGTCGCTTAGTCCGGGAAGAAGCCGAGCAGTACTTC. Protein product: CASRLVREEAEQYF. The chain joins TRBV12-2 to TRBJ2-7; the D call of TRBD2 is as the table states it, not checked on the DNA. TRBV12-2 is shown as a pseudogene. The CDR3 has 14 amino acids.

The chain combines TRBV5-1 with TRBJ2-2; tentatively, D is TRBD1 (6 bases). Trimming removed 4 bases from V and 2 bases from J, with 12 bases in between. Germline V gene data show CDR1 as SGHRS and CDR2 as YFSETQ. The CDR3 is 15 residues long. The CDR3, as DNA: TGCGCCAGCAGCCGAAGGACAGCAAACACCGGGGAGCTGTTTTTT. Protein sequence: CASSRRTANTGELFF.

The V and J genes are TRBV6-5 and TRBJ1-2; a weak D match, TRBD1 (5 bases). V gave up 7 bases and J gave up 4 bases, with 13 bases separating them. Germline assignment: CDR1 MNHEY and CDR2 SVGAGI. The CDR3 has 13 amino acids. The CDR3 protein is CASKLGGSYGYTF. CDR3 DNA sequence: TGTGCCAGCAAGCTGGGGGGAAGCTATGGCTACACCTTC.

The CDR3 is CASSEGGTAHNEKLFF. The CDR3 region has the DNA TGTGCCAGCAGTGAAGGAGGGACAGCGCATAATGAAAAACTGTTTTTT. This rearrangement joins TRBV6-1 to TRBJ1-4; 7 bases match TRBD1. The CDR3 extends over 16 amino acids. CDR1 and CDR2 from the germline V gene are MNHNS and SASEGT. V trimming: 1 base; J trimming: 4 bases; junction bases outside the gene matches: 6.

This clone has just a few counts. This chain links TRBV5-5 with TRBJ2-3, with TRBD2 matching 14 bases. Germline V CDR1 and CDR2: SGHKS, YYEKEE (reference sequence). The CDR3 contains 15 residues. Trimming removed 5 bases from V and 4 bases from J; junction bases left unmatched: 3. CDR3: CASRTSGRVADTQYF. As DNA, the CDR3 is TGTGCCAGCAGGACTAGCGGGAGGGTAGCAGATACGCAGTATTTT.

The CDR3 nucleotides are TGTGCCAGCAGCTTAACCGGGACGGAAGGCTCCTACGAGCAGTACTTC. Its protein is CASSLTGTEGSYEQYF. The rearrangement uses TRBV7-7 and TRBJ2-7, with D possibly being TRBD1 or TRBD2 (5 bases each). The germline gives CDR1 SSHAT, CDR2 FNYEAQ (reference sequence). This CDR3 has 16 residues. V lost 2 bases and J lost 0, with 14 bases in between.

The chain couples TRBV10-3 to TRBJ2-7, with 10 bases that match TRBD1. CDR3 size: 13 residues. The V and J ends lost 5 bases and 7 bases, in that order; junction bases with no gene match: 5. Germline CDR1 and CDR2: ENHRY and SYGVKD. The CDR3 DNA follows: TGTGCCATCAGTCAGGGACAGGGGAGAGAGCAGTACTTC. It translates to CAISQGQGREQYF.

This clone was seen more than once but under ten times. The rearrangement uses TRBV19 and TRBJ1-5; TRBD1 agrees at 12 bases. The CDR3 totals 16 residues. V was clipped by 10 bases and J by 6 bases; unmatched bases: 13. The V gene's germline CDR1 is LNHDA and CDR2 SQIVND (reference sequence). CDR3 amino acids: CAISGTGGFGVQPQHF. The DNA of the CDR3 is TGTGCCATCTCCGGGACAGGGGGCTTCGGAGTTCAGCCCCAGCATTTT.

Comment on this clone: Other DNA sequences in the sample encode the same CDR3. The chain combines TRBV7-9 with TRBJ1-3; no clear D. V was shortened by 0 bases and J by 0 bases, with 3 bases between the two germline ends. The CDR3 spans 14 residues. The germline gives CDR1 SEHNR, CDR2 FQNEAQ (reference sequence). The CDR3 nucleotides are TGTGCCAGCAGCTTAGCTAGCTCTGGAAACACCATATATTTT. Protein sequence: CASSLASSGNTIYF. The variable domain in full, with the rest retrieved from reference TRBV7-9 and TRBJ1-3, is DTGVSQNPRHKITKRGQNVTFRCDPISEHNRLYWYRQTLGQGPEFLTYFQNEAQLEKSRLLSDRFSAERPKGSFSTLEIQRTEQGDSAMYLCASSLASSGNTIYFGEGSWLTVV.

This clone occurred many times. Additional DNA sequences in this sample encode the identical CDR3. The chain has TRBV11-2 and TRBJ2-7; a possible D gene is TRBD2 (6 bases). V lost 3 bases and J 2 bases, leaving 8 bases between the germline ends. This CDR3 is built from 13 residues. CDR1 and CDR2 (germline): SGHAT, FQNNGV. CDR3 in amino acids: CASSFIAAYEQYF. The CDR3, as DNA: TGTGCCAGCAGCTTCATAGCGGCCTACGAGCAGTACTTC.

With regard to this clone: A much larger clone lies a single base off, so this may be a read error. Other DNA sequences in the same sample also yield this CDR3. The rearrangement uses TRBV5-1 and TRBJ2-1; 11 bases agree with TRBD2. Per the germline V gene, CDR1 is SGHRS and CDR2 is YFSETQ. This CDR3 has 15 residues. The J segment lost 3 bases and the V segment lost 4 bases, leaving 3 bases of the junction unmatched. DNA for the CDR3: TGCGCCAGCAGCCTCGGGACTAGCGGCTACAATGAGCAGTTCTTC. This codes for CASSLGTSGYNEQFF.

The rearrangement joins TRBV9 to TRBJ2-7; no definite D call. Per the germline V gene, CDR1 is SGDLS and CDR2 is YYNGEE. The length of the CDR3 is 14 residues. V was trimmed by 0 bases and J by 5 bases, leaving 12 bases between them. The CDR3 reads CASSVAQPPDEQYF. CDR3 nucleotides: TGTGCCAGCAGCGTAGCGCAGCCCCCGGACGAGCAGTACTTC.

The chain links TRBV7-7 to TRBJ2-5; 12 nucleotides match TRBD2. The germline CDR1 and CDR2 sequences are SSHAT and FNYEAQ (reference sequence). V trimming: 5 bases; J trimming: 2 bases; junction bases outside the gene matches: 12. This CDR3 region has 18 residues. CDR3 amino acids: CASSERLAGVGLQETQYF. CDR3 DNA: TGTGCCAGCAGCGAAAGACTAGCGGGAGTGGGGCTACAAGAGACCCAGTACTTC.

Remarks on this clone: The same CDR3 can be traced to other DNA sequences in this sample. The gene calls are TRBV11-2 and TRBJ2-7; 10 bases map to TRBD1. V trimming: 5 bases; J trimming: 5 bases; junction bases outside the gene matches: 3. This CDR3 spans 13 amino acids. Germline-derived CDR1 and CDR2 are SGHAT and FQNNGV. The chain's CDR3 is CASSLGQGDEQYF. CDR3 bases: TGTGCCAGCAGCCTCGGACAGGGGGACGAGCAGTACTTC.

In this sample, this clone turned up a few times. This CDR3 reads CASSSGQGYNEQFF. DNA for the CDR3: TGTGCCAGCAGTTCGGGACAGGGGTACAATGAGCAGTTCTTC. This sequence joins TRBV28 and TRBJ2-1, with TRBD1 matching over 10 bases. V was clipped by 4 bases and J by 4 bases; unmatched bases: 1. The V gene's germline CDR1 is MDHEN and CDR2 SYDVKM. The length of the CDR3 is 14 residues. Full variable domain (missing parts from reference TRBV28 and TRBJ2-1): DVKVTQSSRYLVKRTGEKVFLECVQDMDHENMFWYRQDPGLGLRLIYFSYDVKMKEKGDIPEGYSVSREKKERFSLILESASTNQTSMYLCASSSGQGYNEQFFGPGTRLTVL.

The chain employs TRBV19 and TRBJ2-7; TRBD1 agrees at 8 bases. Germline V lookup: CDR1 LNHDA, CDR2 SQIVND (reference sequence). The V gene end was trimmed by 9 bases and the J gene end by 1 base; junction bases not matched to a gene: 5. The CDR3 totals 13 residues. CDR3 coding DNA: TGTGCCAGCCGTTGGACAGGGTCCTACGAGCAGTACTTC. Its translation: CASRWTGSYEQYF.

This clone was counted between two and nine times. The chain joins TRBV2 to TRBJ2-3, with D tentatively TRBD2 (6 bases). Per germline, CDR1 SNHLY and CDR2 FYNNEI. The CDR3 length is 14 residues. V lost 5 bases and J lost 5, with 14 bases in between. CDR3 in DNA: TGTGCCAGCAGTCCGGGACTCCCCTTAGATACGCAGTATTTT. This codes for CASSPGLPLDTQYF.

The rearrangement joins TRBV5-1 to TRBJ2-1; D not resolved. Trimming removed 4 bases at V and 4 bases at J, with 12 bases between. CDR1 and CDR2 (germline): SGHRS, YFSETQ. The CDR3 length is 14 residues. The CDR3 DNA reads TGCGCCAGCAGCGCAGCGAGAAATTACAATGAGCAGTTCTTC. Protein product: CASSAARNYNEQFF.

This clone has only one observation. This chain uses TRBV2 with TRBJ1-5, with D perhaps matching TRBD1 (6 bases). V shed 5 bases and J shed 4 bases, with 15 bases lying between them. CDR1 and CDR2 from the germline V gene are SNHLY and FYNNEI. The CDR3 runs to 15 residues. In DNA, the CDR3 is TGTGCCAGCAGTCCAGCCACAGGGTGGAATCAGCCCCAGCATTTT. Protein: CASSPATGWNQPQHF.

This clone was counted a single time. The chain recombines TRBV11-2 with TRBJ2-7; D remains ambiguous. The CDR3 is 13 amino acids. V lost 4 bases and J 0 bases, leaving 7 bases between the germline ends. Per germline, CDR1 SGHAT and CDR2 FQNNGV. This CDR3 reads CASSSVNSYEQYF. The CDR3 DNA follows: TGTGCCAGCAGCTCCGTCAACTCCTACGAGCAGTACTTC.

The chain recombines TRBV28 with TRBJ1-5; no clear D. The CDR3 consists of 13 residues. CDR1 and CDR2 (germline): MDHEN, SYDVKM. V shed 10 bases and J shed 2 bases, with 12 bases lying between them. CDR3 coding DNA: TGTGCCACCTCTCTCCAGGGCAATCAGCCCCAGCATTTT. The encoded protein is CATSLQGNQPQHF. The complete variable domain, with remaining parts taken from reference TRBV28 and TRBJ1-5, reads DVKVTQSSRYLVKRTGEKVFLECVQDMDHENMFWYRQDPGLGLRLIYFSYDVKMKEKGDIPEGYSVSREKKERFSLILESASTNQTSMYLCATSLQGNQPQHFGDGTRLSIL.

Comment on this clone: Other DNA sequences in the sample encode the same CDR3. The chain is built from TRBV28 and TRBJ1-4, with 7 bases identical to TRBD1. CDR1 MDHEN and CDR2 SYDVKM come from the germline V gene. CDR3 length equals 14 residues. Germline trimming cut 6 bases from V and 5 bases from J; bases unmatched to any gene: 6. The DNA for the CDR3 is TGTGCCAGCAGCTCCGGGACAGAAAATGAAAAACTGTTTTTT. Residues: CASSSGTENEKLFF.